This T cell receptor (beta chain) was sequenced for a study of blood T cell repertoires in COVID-19. This table comes from immunoSEQ multiplex PCR, and its TCRdb copy is limited to in-frame clones, with some not included. The profile covers approximately 200,000 clones, with 86% appearing a single time and around 8.6% taken by the ten largest. Germline CDR1 SGHNT, CDR2 YYREEE (reference sequence). Trimming left V 5 bases short and J 3 bases short, with 12 bases between. This CDR3 is 14 amino acids long. The chain uses TRBV5-4 and TRBJ1-5, with a tentative D call TRBD1 (6 bases). Sequencing was performed on PBMCs or T cells enriched from blood (not recorded which). The clonotype comes from a woman under 40 who had recovered from COVID-19. Here the CDR3 reads CASSRQGINQPQHF. DNA of the CDR3: TGTGCCAGCAGTCGTCAGGGGATCAATCAGCCCCAGCATTTT.